This T cell receptor beta chain is from a study of cytomegalovirus exposure and HLA in healthy donors. Findings and caveats of the study: Later analysis indicated greater clonal expansion among HLA-associated TCR beta chains than among equally common other chains. Earlier analysis yielded a pattern in which most TCR beta V segments were productive about 87% or about 30% of the time. After further analysis at a later stage, 16,951 TCR beta sequences were associated with HLA alleles at 0.05 false discovery rate.

As for this clone: Its cognate antigen is unknown.

CDR3 length equals 15 residues. V was clipped by 4 bases and J by 7 bases; unmatched bases: 6. Germline CDR1 reads MNHNS; CDR2 reads SASEGT. The study ran its PCR with 60 Vbeta and 13 Jbeta primers. Authors' processing steps: The count from a later analysis was tens of millions of unique TCR beta chains, approximately 9.9 million of them shared. Clones were sequenced by immunoSEQ multiplex PCR, and TCRdb holds only the in-frame ones, with some missing. The V and J calls and clone size come from that table; D and trimming were worked out from the DNA. Counted here are 130,000 or so clones, about 80% occurring once; the ten biggest clones make up 1.5% to 2.5%.

The chain employs TRBV6-1 and TRBJ2-2, with 10 nucleotides matching TRBD1. This TCR came from a middle-aged woman in good health and CMV-seronegative. Source material: PBMCs. CDR3 nucleotide sequence: TGTGCCAGCAGTGCCCCGGGACAGGGGTTCGGGGAGCTGTTTTTT. Amino acids: CASSAPGQGFGELFF.